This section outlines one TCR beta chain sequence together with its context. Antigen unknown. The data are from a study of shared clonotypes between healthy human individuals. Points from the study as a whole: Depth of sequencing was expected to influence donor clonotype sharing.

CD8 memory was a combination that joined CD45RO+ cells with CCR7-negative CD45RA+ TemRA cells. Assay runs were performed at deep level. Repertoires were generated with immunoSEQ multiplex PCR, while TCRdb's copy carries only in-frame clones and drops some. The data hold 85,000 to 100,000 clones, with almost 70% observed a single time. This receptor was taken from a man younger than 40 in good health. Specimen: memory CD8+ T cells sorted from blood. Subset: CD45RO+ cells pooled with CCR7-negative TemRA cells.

The CDR3 coding sequence is TGTGCCAGCAGCCCCCAGACAGGTCCCCCTAGCACAGATACGCAGTATTTT. Translation gives CASSPQTGPPSTDTQYF. This chain connects TRBV9 to TRBJ2-3, with a weak D call TRBD1 (6 bases). Trimming removed 4 bases at V and 0 bases at J, with 18 bases between. The germline CDR1 and CDR2 sequences are SGDLS and YYNGEE. The CDR3 extends over 17 amino acids.